Presented here are 8 T cell receptor beta chains from one specimen sequenced in a study of cytomegalovirus exposure and HLA in healthy donors. Use of 60 Vbeta and 13 Jbeta primers characterized the PCR. Assay used: immunoSEQ multiplex PCR; TCRdb lists only in-frame clones, some missing. The clone table shows 150,000 to 200,000 clones, with the ten largest holding 0.74%. The material sequenced was PBMCs. Source of these receptors: a boy aged 10-17 years in good health and CMV-seronegative.

The chain recombines TRBV6-4 with TRBJ2-3, with D unclear. The length of the CDR3 is 14 residues. V was trimmed by 8 bases and J by 3 bases, leaving 15 bases between them. Germline lookup yields CDR1 MRHNA and CDR2 SNTAGT. The CDR3 DNA reads as TGTGCCAGCGCAGGATCATCAACAACAGATACGCAGTATTTT. Encoded protein: CASAGSSTTDTQYF.

Concerning this clone: This sample includes further DNA sequences coding for the same CDR3. The V and J genes are TRBV10-3 and TRBJ1-2; 10 bases line up with TRBD1. Germline CDR1 reads ENHRY; CDR2 reads SYGVKD. The CDR3 length is 14 residues. V was clipped by 6 bases and J by 12 bases; unmatched bases: 13. The CDR3 reads CAIRSDRGRSGDTF. For the CDR3, the DNA is TGTGCCATCAGATCCGACAGGGGGCGCTCCGGAGACACCTTC.

This chain links TRBV13 with TRBJ2-5; 7 nucleotides line up with TRBD2. This CDR3 has 14 amino acids. J gave up 5 bases and V 1 base, and 4 bases lay outside the gene matches. The germline V gene encodes CDR1 PRHDT and CDR2 FYEKMQ (reference sequence). CDR3 residues: CASSLVSSGETQYF. Here the CDR3 DNA reads TGTGCCAGCAGCTTAGTTTCTAGCGGTGAGACCCAGTACTTC. The complete variable domain, with remaining parts taken from reference TRBV13 and TRBJ2-5, reads AAGVIQSPRHLIKEKRETATLKCYPIPRHDTVYWYQQGPGQDPQFLISFYEKMQSDKGSIPDRFSAQQFSDYHSELNMSSLELGDSALYFCASSLVSSGETQYFGPGTRLLVL.

A word on this clone: A junction boundary mismatches the germline segment, possibly from a read error. The rearrangement links TRBV11-2 to TRBJ2-7; 7 nucleotides match TRBD2. The CDR3 length is 13 residues. The V gene's germline CDR1 is SGHAT and CDR2 FQNNGV. The CDR3 sequence is CASSLDPGEGGGF. The CDR3 DNA is TGTGCCAGCAGCTTAGATCCCGGGGAGGGCGGCGGTTTC. Variable domain in full (rest from reference TRBV11-2 and TRBJ2-7): EAGVAQSPRYKIIEKRQSVAFWCNPISGHATLYWYQQILGQGPKLLIQFQNNGVVDDSQLPKDRFSAERLKGVDSTLKIQPAKLEDSAVYLCASSLDPGEGGGFGPGTRLTVT.

This chain connects TRBV29-1 to TRBJ2-7; D remains unclear. The V gene's germline CDR1 is SQVTM and CDR2 ANQGSEA. The V gene lost 7 bases and the J gene lost 5 bases, with 18 bases spanning the gap. The CDR3 contains 13 residues. As DNA, the CDR3 is TGCAGCGCTGGTCCCGACAAAGACGACGAGCAGTACTTC. It specifies CSAGPDKDDEQYF.

The gene calls are TRBV5-4 and TRBJ1-4, with unresolved D. Germline lookup yields CDR1 SGHNT and CDR2 YYREEE (reference sequence). CDR3 length: 14 residues. V dropped 1 base and J dropped 8 bases, with 12 bases sitting between them. The CDR3 nucleotides are TGTGCCAGCAGCTTGAGTAGCAGAAACGAAAAACTGTTTTTT. It is translated as CASSLSSRNEKLFF. Together with reference TRBV5-4 and TRBJ1-4, the CDR3 gives the full variable domain: ETGVTQSPTHLIKTRGQQVTLRCSSQSGHNTVSWYQQALGQGPQFIFQYYREEENGRGNFPPRFSGLQFPNYSSELNVNALELDDSALYLCASSLSSRNEKLFFGSGTQLSVL.

The chain combines TRBV11-2 with TRBJ1-4, with D possibly matching TRBD1 (6 bases). Deletions cut 2 bases from V and 7 bases from J, with 11 bases between. Per germline, CDR1 SGHAT and CDR2 FQNNGV. The length of the CDR3 is 14 residues. The DNA of the CDR3 is TGTGCCAGCAGCTTACGGAACAGGGTTGAAAAACTGTTTTTT. Protein sequence: CASSLRNRVEKLFF.

The chain links TRBV18 to TRBJ1-1; the D is unclear. Trimming stripped 2 bases from V and 2 bases from J, with 6 bases between. From germline, CDR1 is KGHSH and CDR2 LQKENI. This CDR3 spans 13 amino acids. CDR3 sequence (DNA): TGTGCCAGCTCACCATCCGGTAACACTGAAGCTTTCTTT. Translated: CASSPSGNTEAFF.